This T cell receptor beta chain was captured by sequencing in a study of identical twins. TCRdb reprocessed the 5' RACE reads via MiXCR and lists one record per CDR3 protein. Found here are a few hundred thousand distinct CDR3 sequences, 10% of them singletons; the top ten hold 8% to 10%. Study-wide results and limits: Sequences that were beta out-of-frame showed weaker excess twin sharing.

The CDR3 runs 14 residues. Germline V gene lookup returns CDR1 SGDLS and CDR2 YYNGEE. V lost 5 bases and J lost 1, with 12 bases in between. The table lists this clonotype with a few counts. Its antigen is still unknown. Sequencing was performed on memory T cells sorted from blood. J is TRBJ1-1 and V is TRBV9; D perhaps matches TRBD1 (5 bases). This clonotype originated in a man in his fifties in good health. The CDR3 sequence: CASRVGVKNTEAFF. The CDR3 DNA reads TGTGCCAGCAGGGTGGGGGTTAAGAACACTGAAGCTTTCTTT.